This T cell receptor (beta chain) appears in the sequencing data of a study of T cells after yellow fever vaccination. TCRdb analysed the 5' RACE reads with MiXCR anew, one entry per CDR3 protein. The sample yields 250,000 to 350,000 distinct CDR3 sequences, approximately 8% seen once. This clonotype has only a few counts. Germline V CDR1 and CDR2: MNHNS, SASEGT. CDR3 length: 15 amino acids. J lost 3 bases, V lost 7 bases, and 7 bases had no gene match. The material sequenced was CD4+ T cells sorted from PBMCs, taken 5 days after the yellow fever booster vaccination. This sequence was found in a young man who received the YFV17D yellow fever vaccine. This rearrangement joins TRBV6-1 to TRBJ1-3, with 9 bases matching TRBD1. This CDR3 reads CASTRQGVLGNTIYF. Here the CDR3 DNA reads TGTGCCAGCACCAGACAGGGGGTGCTTGGAAACACCATATATTTT.